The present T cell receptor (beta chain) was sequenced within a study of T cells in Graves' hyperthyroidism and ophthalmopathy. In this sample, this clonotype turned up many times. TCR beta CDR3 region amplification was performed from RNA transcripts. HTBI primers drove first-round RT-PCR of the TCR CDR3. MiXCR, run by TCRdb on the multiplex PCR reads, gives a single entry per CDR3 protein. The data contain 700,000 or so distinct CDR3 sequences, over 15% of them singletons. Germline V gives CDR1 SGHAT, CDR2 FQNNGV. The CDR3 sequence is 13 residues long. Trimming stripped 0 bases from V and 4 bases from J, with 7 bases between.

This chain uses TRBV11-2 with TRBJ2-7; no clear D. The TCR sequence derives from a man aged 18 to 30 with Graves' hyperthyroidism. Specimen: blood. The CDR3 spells CASSLDPKYEQYF. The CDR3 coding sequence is TGTGCCAGCAGCTTAGACCCTAAATACGAGCAGTACTTC.